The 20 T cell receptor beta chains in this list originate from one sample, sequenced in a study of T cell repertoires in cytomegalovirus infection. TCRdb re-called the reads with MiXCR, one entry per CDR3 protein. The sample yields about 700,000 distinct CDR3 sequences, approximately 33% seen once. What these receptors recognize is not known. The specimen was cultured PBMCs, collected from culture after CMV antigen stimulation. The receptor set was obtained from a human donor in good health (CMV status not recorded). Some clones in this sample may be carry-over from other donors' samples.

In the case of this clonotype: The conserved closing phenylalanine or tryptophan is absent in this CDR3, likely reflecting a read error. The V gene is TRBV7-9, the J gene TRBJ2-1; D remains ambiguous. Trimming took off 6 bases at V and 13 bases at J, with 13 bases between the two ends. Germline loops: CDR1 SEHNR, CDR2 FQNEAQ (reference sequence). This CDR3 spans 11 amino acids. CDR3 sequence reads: CASRLVSGQFL. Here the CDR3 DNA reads TGTGCCAGCAGACTTGTTAGTGGTCAGTTCCTC.

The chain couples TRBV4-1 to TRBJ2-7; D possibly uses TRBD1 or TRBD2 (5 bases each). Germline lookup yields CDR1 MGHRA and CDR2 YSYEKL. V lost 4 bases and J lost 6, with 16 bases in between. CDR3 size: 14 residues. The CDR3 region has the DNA TGCGCCAGCAGCCGAGACGGGGCGGAGGCCGAGCAGTACTTC. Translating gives CASSRDGAEAEQYF.

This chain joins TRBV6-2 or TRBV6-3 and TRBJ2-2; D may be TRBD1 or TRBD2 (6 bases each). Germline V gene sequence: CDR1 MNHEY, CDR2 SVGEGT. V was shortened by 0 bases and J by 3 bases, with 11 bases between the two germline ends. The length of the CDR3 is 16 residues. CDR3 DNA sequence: TGTGCCAGCAGTTACTCGAGGGGGAGGTACACCGGGGAGCTGTTTTTT. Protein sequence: CASSYSRGRYTGELFF.

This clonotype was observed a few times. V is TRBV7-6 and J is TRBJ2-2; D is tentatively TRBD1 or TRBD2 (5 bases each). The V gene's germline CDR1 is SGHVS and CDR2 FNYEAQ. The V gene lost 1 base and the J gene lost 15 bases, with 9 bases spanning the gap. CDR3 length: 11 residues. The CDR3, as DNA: TGTGCCAGCAGCTTAGAGGGACGGATGTTTTTT. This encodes CASSLEGRMFF.

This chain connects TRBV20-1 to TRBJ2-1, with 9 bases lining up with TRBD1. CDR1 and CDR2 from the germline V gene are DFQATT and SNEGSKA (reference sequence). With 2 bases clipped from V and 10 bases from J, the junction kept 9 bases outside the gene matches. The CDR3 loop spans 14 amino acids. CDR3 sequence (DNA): TGCAGTGCTAGACCGACAGGGGGGCTTAGCGAGCAGTTCTTC. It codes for CSARPTGGLSEQFF.

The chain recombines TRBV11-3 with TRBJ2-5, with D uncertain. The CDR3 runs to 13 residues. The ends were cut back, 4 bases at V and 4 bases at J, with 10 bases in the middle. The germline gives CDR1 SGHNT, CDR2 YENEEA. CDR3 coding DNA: TGTGCCAGCAGCTCGGACCTGGGAGAGACCCAGTACTTC. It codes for CASSSDLGETQYF.

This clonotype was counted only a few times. CDR3 protein: CASSLGVTSGNEQFF. In nucleotides, the CDR3 is TGTGCCAGCAGCTTAGGGGTTACTAGCGGGAATGAGCAGTTCTTC. The genes are TRBV7-8 and TRBJ2-1, with 9 bases matching TRBD2. The CDR3 is made up of 15 amino acids. J lost 7 bases, V lost 1 base, and 5 bases had no gene match. Germline V gene data show CDR1 as SGHVS and CDR2 as FQNEAQ. The entire variable domain, with the rest obtained from reference TRBV7-8 and TRBJ2-1, is as follows: GAGVSQSPRYKVAKRGQDVALRCDPISGHVSLFWYQQALGQGPEFLTYFQNEAQLDKSGLPSDRFFAERPEGSVSTLKIQRTQQEDSAVYLCASSLGVTSGNEQFFGPGTRLTVL.

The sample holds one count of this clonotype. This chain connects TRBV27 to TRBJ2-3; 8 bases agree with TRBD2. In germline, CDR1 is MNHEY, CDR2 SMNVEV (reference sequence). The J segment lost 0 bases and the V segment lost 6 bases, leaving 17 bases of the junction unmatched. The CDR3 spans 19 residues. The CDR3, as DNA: TGTGCCAGCAGACCTGGACTAGGGCGGGGGGTCTCTAGCACAGATACGCAGTATTTT. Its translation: CASRPGLGRGVSSTDTQYF.

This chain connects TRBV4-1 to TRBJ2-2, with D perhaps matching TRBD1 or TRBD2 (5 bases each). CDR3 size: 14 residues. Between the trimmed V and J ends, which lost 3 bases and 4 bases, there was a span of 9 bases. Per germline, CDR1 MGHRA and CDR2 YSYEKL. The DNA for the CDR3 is TGCGCCAGCAGCCATGGGACGGGCACCGGGGAGCTGTTTTTT. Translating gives CASSHGTGTGELFF.

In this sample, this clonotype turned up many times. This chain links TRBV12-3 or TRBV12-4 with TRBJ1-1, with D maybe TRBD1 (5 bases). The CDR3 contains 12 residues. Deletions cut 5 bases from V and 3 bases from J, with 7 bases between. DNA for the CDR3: TGTGCCAGCAGTAGGGGCCACACTGAAGCTTTCTTT. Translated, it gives CASSRGHTEAFF.

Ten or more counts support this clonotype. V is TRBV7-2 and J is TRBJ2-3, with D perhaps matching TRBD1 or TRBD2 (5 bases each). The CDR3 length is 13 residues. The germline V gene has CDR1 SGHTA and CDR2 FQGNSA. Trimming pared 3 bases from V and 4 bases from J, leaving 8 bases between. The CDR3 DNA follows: TGTGCCAGCAGCTTTGGGACGGCAGATACGCAGTATTTT. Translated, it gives CASSFGTADTQYF. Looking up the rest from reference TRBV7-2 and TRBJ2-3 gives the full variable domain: GAGVSQSPSNKVTEKGKDVELRCDPISGHTALYWYRQSLGQGLEFLIYFQGNSAPDKSGLPSDRFSAERTGGSVSTLTIQRTQQEDSAVYLCASSFGTADTQYFGPGTRLTVL.

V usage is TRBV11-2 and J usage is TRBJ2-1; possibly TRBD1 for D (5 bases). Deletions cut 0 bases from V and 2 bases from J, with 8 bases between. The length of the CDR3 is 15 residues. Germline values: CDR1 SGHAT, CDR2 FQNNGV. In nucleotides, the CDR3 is TGTGCCAGCAGCTTAGAGCCCAGGGCCTACAATGAGCAGTTCTTC. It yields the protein CASSLEPRAYNEQFF.

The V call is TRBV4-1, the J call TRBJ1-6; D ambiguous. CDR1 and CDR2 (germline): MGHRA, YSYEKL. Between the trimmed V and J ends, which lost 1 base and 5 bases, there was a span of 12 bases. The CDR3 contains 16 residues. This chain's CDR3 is CASSQVNRRNNSPLHF. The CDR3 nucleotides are TGCGCCAGCAGCCAAGTAAATCGACGGAATAATTCACCCCTCCACTTT.

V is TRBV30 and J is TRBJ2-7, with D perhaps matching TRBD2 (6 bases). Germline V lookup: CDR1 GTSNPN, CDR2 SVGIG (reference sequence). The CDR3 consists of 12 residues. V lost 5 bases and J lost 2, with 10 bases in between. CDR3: CAWGPGAYEQYF. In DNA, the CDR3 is TGTGCCTGGGGGCCGGGGGCCTACGAGCAGTACTTC.

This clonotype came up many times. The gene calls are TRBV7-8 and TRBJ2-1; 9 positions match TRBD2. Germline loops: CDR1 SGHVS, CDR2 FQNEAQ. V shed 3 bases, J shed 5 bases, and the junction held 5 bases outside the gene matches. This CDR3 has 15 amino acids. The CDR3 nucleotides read TGTGCCAGCAGCTTCACGACTAGCGGAGACAATGAGCAGTTCTTC. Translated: CASSFTTSGDNEQFF.

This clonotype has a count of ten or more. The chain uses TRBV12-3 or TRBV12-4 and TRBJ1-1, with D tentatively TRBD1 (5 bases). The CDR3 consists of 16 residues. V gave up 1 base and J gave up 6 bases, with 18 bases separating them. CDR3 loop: CASSLERWAGDPEAFF. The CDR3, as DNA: TGTGCCAGCAGTTTAGAAAGGTGGGCGGGGGATCCTGAAGCTTTCTTT.

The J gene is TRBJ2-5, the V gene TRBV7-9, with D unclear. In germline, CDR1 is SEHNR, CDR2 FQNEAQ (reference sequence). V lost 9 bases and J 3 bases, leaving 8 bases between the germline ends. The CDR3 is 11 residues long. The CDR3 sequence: CASNGEETQYF. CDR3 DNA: TGTGCCAGTAATGGGGAAGAGACCCAGTACTTC.

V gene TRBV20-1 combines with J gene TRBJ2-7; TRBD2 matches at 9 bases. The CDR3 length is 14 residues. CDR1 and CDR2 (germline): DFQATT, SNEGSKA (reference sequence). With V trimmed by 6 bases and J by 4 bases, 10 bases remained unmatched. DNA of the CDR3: TGCAGTGCGATAGCCGGGACTAGCCCATACGAGCAGTACTTC. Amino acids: CSAIAGTSPYEQYF.

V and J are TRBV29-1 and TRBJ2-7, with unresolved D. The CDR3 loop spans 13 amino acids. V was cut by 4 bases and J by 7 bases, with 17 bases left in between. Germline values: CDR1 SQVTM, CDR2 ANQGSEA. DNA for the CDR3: TGCAGCGTTGGGCGGTCTACCTCTCGGGAGCAGTACTTC. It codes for CSVGRSTSREQYF.

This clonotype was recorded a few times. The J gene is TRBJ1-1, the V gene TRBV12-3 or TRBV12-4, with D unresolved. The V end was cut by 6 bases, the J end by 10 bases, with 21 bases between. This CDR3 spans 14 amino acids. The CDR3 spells CASSQGRGGFRAFF. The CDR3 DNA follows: TGTGCCAGCAGCCAAGGGCGGGGAGGTTTTAGAGCTTTCTTT.